One and the same sample provided the 12 T cell receptor beta chains below, sequenced in a study of T-cell memory formation after mild COVID-19. MiXCR, applied by TCRdb to the 5' RACE reads, yields one record per CDR3 protein. The repertoire includes around 250,000 distinct CDR3 sequences, 15% of them detected once, and under 2.5% sits in the top ten. The sample was PBMCs or a T cell subset sorted from them (not recorded which). The receptors come from an adult woman who had mild COVID-19 (a few samples of this study predate the infection). Cell type and time point are not known.

This CDR3 is CASSVEPEYHEQFF. CDR3 sequence (DNA): TGTGCCAGCAGCGTAGAACCCGAGTACCATGAGCAGTTCTTC. The chain recombines TRBV9 with TRBJ2-1; D gene ambiguous. Between the trimmed V and J ends, which lost 0 bases and 8 bases, there was a span of 12 bases. Germline lookup yields CDR1 SGDLS and CDR2 YYNGEE. The CDR3 has 14 amino acids. Full variable domain (remainder filled in from reference TRBV9 and TRBJ2-1): DSGVTQTPKHLITATGQRVTLRCSPRSGDLSVYWYQQSLDQGLQFLIQYYNGEERAKGNILERFSAQQFPDLHSELNLSSLELGDSALYFCASSVEPEYHEQFFGPGTRLTVL.

This clonotype has only a few counts. The DNA of the CDR3 is TGTGCCAGCAGTTTACTCCCCCTCCGCAGACAGATATGGGGCAATGAGCAGTTCTTC. This encodes CASSLLPLRRQIWGNEQFF. The rearrangement uses TRBV12-3 or TRBV12-4 and TRBJ2-1; D possibly corresponds to TRBD1 (5 bases). Between the trimmed V and J ends, which lost 2 bases and 6 bases, there was a span of 26 bases. CDR3 size: 19 residues.

The chain uses TRBV12-3 or TRBV12-4 and TRBJ2-1, with TRBD1 matching 7 bases. The junction had 15 bases not matched to a gene; V was cut back by 8 bases and J by 2 bases. The CDR3 extends over 17 amino acids. The DNA for the CDR3 is TGTGCCAGCGGTGCCACTAAAGGGGGCGAGGCCTACAATGAGCAGTTCTTC. Encoded protein: CASGATKGGEAYNEQFF.

The CDR3 coding sequence is TGCAGTGCTAGAGACGGAGTTGTGGCGGATAATTCACCCCTCCACTTT. This encodes CSARDGVVADNSPLHF. The gene calls are TRBV20-1 and TRBJ1-6; no clear D gene. V was cut by 0 bases and J by 5 bases, with 14 bases left in between. Germline CDR1 reads DFQATT; CDR2 reads SNEGSKA (reference sequence). The CDR3 extends over 16 amino acids.

The V and J genes are TRBV7-6 and TRBJ2-5; 11 nucleotides align to TRBD2. The germline V gene has CDR1 SGHVS and CDR2 FNYEAQ. The length of the CDR3 is 16 residues. J lost 14 bases, V lost 0 bases, and 14 bases had no gene match. CDR3 in amino acids: CASSLARGGSSGRKYF. The DNA of the CDR3 is TGTGCCAGCAGCTTAGCCCGTGGGGGGTCTAGCGGGAGGAAATACTTC.

The table lists this clonotype with a few counts. The chain combines TRBV20-1 with TRBJ2-7; TRBD1 matches at 7 bases. This CDR3 comprises 14 residues. Trimming cost V 0 bases and J 7 bases; bases outside gene matches: 9. CDR1 is DFQATT and CDR2 is SNEGSKA in the germline V gene (reference sequence). DNA for the CDR3: TGCAGTGCTAGAGAGGACAGGCGGTTAGGAGAGCAGTACTTC. Amino acid sequence: CSAREDRRLGEQYF.

The rearrangement links TRBV12-3 or TRBV12-4 to TRBJ1-2; a possible D gene is TRBD1 (6 bases). Trimming took off 5 bases at V and 3 bases at J, with 13 bases between the two ends. The CDR3 is 14 amino acids. The CDR3 DNA follows: TGTGCCAGCAGTATCGTCGGGGGCTACTATGGCTACACCTTC. Amino acids: CASSIVGGYYGYTF.

The CDR3 nucleotides read TGTGCCAGCAGTGAGGTGGCAGCTCACACTGAAGCTTTCTTT. Translated: CASSEVAAHTEAFF. The genes are TRBV25-1 and TRBJ1-1, with D uncertain. CDR1 is MGHDK, CDR2 SYGVNS, per germline. The CDR3 has 14 residues. Trimming took 3 bases from V and 3 from J, leaving 11 bases between them.

This clonotype showed up just a few times. V usage is TRBV7-9 and J usage is TRBJ1-2; the D gene is possibly TRBD1 (5 bases). Germline V lookup: CDR1 SEHNR, CDR2 FQNEAQ (reference sequence). Trimming cost V 0 bases and J 1 base, with 9 bases left between them. The CDR3 is 15 residues long. DNA of the CDR3: TGTGCCAGCAGCTTAGCGCCAGGGAGTAACTATGGCTACACCTTC. This translates into CASSLAPGSNYGYTF.

This chain links TRBV3-1 with TRBJ2-7; 16 nucleotides match TRBD2. The germline V gene has CDR1 LGHDT and CDR2 YNNKEL (reference sequence). The CDR3 contains 19 residues. Germline trimming cut 1 base from V and 4 bases from J; bases unmatched to any gene: 10. CDR3 residues: CASSQVSGTSGRAGYEQYF. CDR3 nucleotide sequence: TGTGCCAGCAGCCAAGTGTCGGGGACTAGCGGGAGGGCCGGGTACGAGCAGTACTTC.

This clonotype came up many times. The chain combines TRBV7-9 with TRBJ2-1; no reliable D call. CDR3 length: 11 residues. The germline CDR1 and CDR2 sequences are SEHNR and FQNEAQ (reference sequence). V shed 1 base and J shed 6 bases, with 1 base lying between them. DNA of the CDR3: TGTGCCAGCAGCTTAGTCAATGAGCAGTTCTTC. This gives the protein CASSLVNEQFF.

V gene TRBV15 combines with J gene TRBJ2-1, with D perhaps TRBD1 or TRBD2 (5 bases each). The CDR3 totals 14 residues. Germline lookup yields CDR1 LNHNV and CDR2 YYDKDF (reference sequence). V lost 8 bases, J lost 8 bases, and 19 bases lay in between. This CDR3 reads CATGFGMGVDEQFF. CDR3 DNA: TGTGCCACCGGGTTCGGTATGGGGGTCGATGAGCAGTTCTTC.